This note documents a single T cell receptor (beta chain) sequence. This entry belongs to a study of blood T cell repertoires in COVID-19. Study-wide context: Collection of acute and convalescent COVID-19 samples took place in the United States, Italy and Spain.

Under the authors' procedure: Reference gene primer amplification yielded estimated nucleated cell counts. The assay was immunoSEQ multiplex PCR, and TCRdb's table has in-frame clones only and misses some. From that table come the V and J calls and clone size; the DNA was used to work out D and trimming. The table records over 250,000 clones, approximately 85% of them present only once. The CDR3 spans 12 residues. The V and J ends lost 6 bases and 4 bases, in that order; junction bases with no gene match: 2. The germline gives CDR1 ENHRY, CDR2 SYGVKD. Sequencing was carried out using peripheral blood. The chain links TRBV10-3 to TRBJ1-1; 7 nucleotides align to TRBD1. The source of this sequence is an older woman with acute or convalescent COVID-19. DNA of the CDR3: TGTGCCATCAGCTACAGGGGCACTGAAGCTTTCTTT. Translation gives CAISYRGTEAFF.